These 10 T cell receptor beta chains share one sample of origin, sequenced in a study of T cell responses to AZD1222 COVID-19 vaccine. Profiling relied on immunoSEQ multiplex PCR, and the TCRdb table lists in-frame clones only, not all of them. The sample has 150,000 to 200,000 clones; about 85% are singletons. The sequencing used peripheral blood, collected on day 0 of AZD1222 vaccination. The receptors here all came from an adult in good health.

The genes are TRBV7-3 and TRBJ2-3, with TRBD1 matching over 10 bases. The V gene's germline CDR1 is SGHTA and CDR2 FQGTGA. CDR3 length: 14 amino acids. The V segment lost 2 bases and the J segment 5 bases; nucleotides outside the gene matches: 1. The CDR3 spells CASSLGQGVDTQYF. CDR3 DNA: TGTGCCAGCAGCTTAGGACAGGGGGTAGATACGCAGTATTTT.

This chain links TRBV29-1 with TRBJ2-3, with D unclear. Germline V gene lookup returns CDR1 SQVTM and CDR2 ANQGSEA. The CDR3 totals 12 residues. V was shortened by 6 bases and J by 1 base, with 8 bases between the two germline ends. The CDR3 spells CSVNYGTDTQYF. In DNA, the CDR3 is TGCAGCGTGAACTATGGCACAGATACGCAGTATTTT.

V is TRBV24-1 and J is TRBJ2-1; 11 nucleotides align to TRBD2. This CDR3 is built from 16 residues. Trimming took 3 bases from V and 4 from J; bases not matched to a gene: 4. Germline-derived CDR1 and CDR2 are KGHDR and SFDVKD. Here the CDR3 DNA reads TGTGCCACCAGTGATCGACTAGCGGGGTCATACAATGAGCAGTTCTTC. This codes for CATSDRLAGSYNEQFF.

This chain joins TRBV7-8 and TRBJ1-4, with D possibly being TRBD1 (5 bases). This CDR3 region has 15 residues. V was shortened by 5 bases and J by 4 bases, with 14 bases between the two germline ends. In germline, CDR1 is SGHVS, CDR2 FQNEAQ. For the CDR3, the DNA is TGTGCCAGCAGCGACAAACGGGGGAATAATGAAAAACTGTTTTTT. It codes for CASSDKRGNNEKLFF.

CDR3 region: CASRPTGTNYGYTF. The CDR3 nucleotides are TGTGCCAGCAGGCCCACAGGTACTAACTATGGCTACACCTTC. This chain joins TRBV7-9 and TRBJ1-2; tentative D call: TRBD1 (5 bases). Between the trimmed V and J ends, which lost 6 bases and 0 bases, there was a span of 11 bases. Germline V gene data show CDR1 as SEHNR and CDR2 as FQNEAQ (reference sequence). The CDR3 runs 14 residues.

The rearrangement joins TRBV27 to TRBJ2-3, with D perhaps being TRBD1 or TRBD2 (7 bases each). CDR1 and CDR2 (germline): MNHEY, SMNVEV (reference sequence). The CDR3 covers 15 residues. The ends were cut back, 7 bases at V and 4 bases at J, with 18 bases in the middle. In nucleotides, the CDR3 is TGTGCCAGCACCCCCCTCAGGGGGGGCCCAGATACGCAGTATTTT. Its protein is CASTPLRGGPDTQYF.

This clone was counted a few times. Here the CDR3 DNA reads TGTGCCAGCAGCCAAGGAATTTGGGACAGGAACACGGGCTACACCTTC. Its protein is CASSQGIWDRNTGYTF. The V gene is TRBV3-1 (or the pseudogene TRBV3-2), the J gene TRBJ1-2; 8 bases match TRBD1. CDR1 is LGHDT, CDR2 YNNKEL, per germline (reference sequence). Trimming at V came to 1 base and at J to 8 bases, leaving 12 bases not matched to a gene. This CDR3 has 16 amino acids.

This clone turned up a few times. The gene calls are TRBV29-1 and TRBJ1-1; 10 bases map to TRBD1. CDR1 and CDR2 (germline): SQVTM, ANQGSEA. The CDR3 totals 12 residues. The junction had 5 bases not matched to a gene; V was cut back by 8 bases and J by 5 bases. CDR3 loop: CSSRTGGTEAFF. The CDR3 nucleotides read TGCAGCAGTCGGACAGGGGGGACTGAAGCTTTCTTT.

This chain uses TRBV27 with TRBJ2-3; 9 bases fit TRBD1. The CDR3 runs to 16 residues. The V and J ends lost 2 bases and 5 bases, in that order; junction bases with no gene match: 8. CDR1 and CDR2 from the germline V gene are MNHEY and SMNVEV (reference sequence). The CDR3 DNA sequence: TGTGCCAGCAGTTTACCCGGGACAGGGTTAGGAGATACGCAGTATTTT. Residues: CASSLPGTGLGDTQYF.

V is TRBV7-2 and J is TRBJ1-4, with 9 bases that match TRBD1. The CDR3 sequence is 14 residues long. The germline gives CDR1 SGHTA, CDR2 FQGNSA. The trim removed 4 bases at V and 6 bases at J, leaving 3 bases unmatched. The CDR3 DNA sequence: TGTGCCAGCAGCTCTGGACAGGGGTATGAAAAACTGTTTTTT. Translating gives CASSSGQGYEKLFF.